These T cell receptor beta chains were read from a single sample in a study of monozygotic twins with inflammatory bowel disease. TCRdb processed the 5' RACE reads again and assigns one entry to each CDR3 protein, with no DNA. Its listing shows about 170,000 distinct CDR3 sequences. Material for sequencing was blood. These receptors all stem from a human donor with ulcerative colitis or Crohn's disease, or a healthy co-twin of an affected twin (not recorded which). Each CDR3 is given with its conserved first and last residue. The order of the fields is J gene, clone size, V gene, CDR3 length, CDR3 protein. Size values are once, few and many counts, or a class for expanded clones, and some rows have none.

j_gene: TRBJ2-1; abundance: .; v_gene: TRBV11-2; len: 16; CDR3aa: CASSTRLAGGPIEQFF
j_gene: TRBJ1-2; abundance: .; v_gene: TRBV9; len: 14; CDR3aa: CASSVEGLPYGYTF
j_gene: TRBJ1-2; abundance: .; v_gene: TRBV3-1; len: 17; CDR3aa: CASSQAQAVEGNYGYTF
j_gene: TRBJ1-1; abundance: medium-sized; v_gene: TRBV27; len: 13; CDR3aa: CASKQGARSEAFF
j_gene: TRBJ2-1; abundance: .; v_gene: TRBV24-1; len: 16; CDR3aa: CATSDLAIGSYNEQFF
j_gene: TRBJ2-3; abundance: .; v_gene: TRBV14; len: 17; CDR3aa: CASSQYGPVRGTDTQYF
j_gene: TRBJ1-1; abundance: .; v_gene: TRBV20-1; len: 14; CDR3aa: CSARDKTGRSEAFF
j_gene: TRBJ2-7; abundance: .; v_gene: TRBV7-2; len: 15; CDR3aa: CASRQTSGSSYEQYF
j_gene: TRBJ1-1; abundance: .; v_gene: TRBV5-1; len: 16; CDR3aa: CASSRVGRGQNTEAFF
j_gene: TRBJ1-1; abundance: .; v_gene: TRBV6-6; len: 14; CDR3aa: CASTPGQMNTEAFF
j_gene: TRBJ2-3; abundance: .; v_gene: TRBV4-3; len: 16; CDR3aa: CASSQGGRGRTDTQYF
j_gene: TRBJ1-1; abundance: .; v_gene: TRBV12-3/TRBV12-4; len: 14; CDR3aa: CASSLWTGETEAFF
j_gene: TRBJ2-7; abundance: .; v_gene: TRBV6-5; len: 16; CDR3aa: CASSYSFGLGTYEQYF
j_gene: TRBJ2-2; abundance: .; v_gene: TRBV9; len: 14; CDR3aa: CASSSAAHTGELFF
j_gene: TRBJ2-5; abundance: .; v_gene: TRBV5-1; len: 15; CDR3aa: CASSTLAVSSETQYF
j_gene: TRBJ2-3; abundance: .; v_gene: TRBV19; len: 15; CDR3aa: CASSIVAGAVDTQYF
j_gene: TRBJ2-3; abundance: .; v_gene: TRBV5-1; len: 15; CDR3aa: CASRYTSASTDTQYF
j_gene: TRBJ2-2; abundance: .; v_gene: TRBV29-1; len: 13; CDR3aa: CSVALGNTGELFF
j_gene: TRBJ1-1; abundance: .; v_gene: TRBV5-4; len: 14; CDR3aa: CASSLRDRNTEAFF
j_gene: TRBJ2-2; abundance: .; v_gene: TRBV19; len: 17; CDR3aa: CASSFRGPGEFTGELFF
j_gene: TRBJ2-3; abundance: .; v_gene: TRBV29-1; len: 13; CDR3aa: CSVERGAEDTQYF
j_gene: TRBJ2-2; abundance: .; v_gene: TRBV7-8; len: 13; CDR3aa: CASSLAVTGELFF
j_gene: TRBJ2-1; abundance: .; v_gene: TRBV20-1; len: 18; CDR3aa: CSAYSRLAGGPSYNEQFF
j_gene: TRBJ2-1; abundance: .; v_gene: TRBV5-1; len: 18; CDR3aa: CASSLVGSGRPNYNEQFF
j_gene: TRBJ2-6; abundance: .; v_gene: TRBV11-1; len: 15; CDR3aa: CASSFSPSGANVLTF
j_gene: TRBJ2-7; abundance: .; v_gene: TRBV10-3; len: 14; CDR3aa: CAISDGLAAYEQYF
j_gene: TRBJ2-3; abundance: .; v_gene: TRBV4-2; len: 15; CDR3aa: CASSQDGGSSDTQYF
j_gene: TRBJ2-1; abundance: .; v_gene: TRBV4-1; len: 15; CDR3aa: CASSDRESVDNEQFF
j_gene: TRBJ2-5; abundance: .; v_gene: TRBV28; len: 12; CDR3aa: CASGERQETQYF
j_gene: TRBJ2-1; abundance: .; v_gene: TRBV12-3/TRBV12-4; len: 14; CDR3aa: CASSDGTRTGLPFF
j_gene: TRBJ2-1; abundance: .; v_gene: TRBV14; len: 16; CDR3aa: CASSQVAGPTYNEQFF
j_gene: TRBJ2-7; abundance: .; v_gene: TRBV7-8; len: 16; CDR3aa: CASSPVILGGLYEQYF
j_gene: TRBJ1-5; abundance: .; v_gene: TRBV5-1; len: 13; CDR3aa: CASSRDSNQPQHF
j_gene: TRBJ1-2; abundance: .; v_gene: TRBV7-3; len: 13; CDR3aa: CASSQFVGVGYTF
j_gene: TRBJ2-1; abundance: .; v_gene: TRBV20-1; len: 15; CDR3aa: CSALVRGGVRNEQFF
j_gene: TRBJ2-5; abundance: .; v_gene: TRBV9; len: 13; CDR3aa: CASSGVADETQYF
j_gene: TRBJ2-5; abundance: .; v_gene: TRBV6-6; len: 14; CDR3aa: CASSSGLLGETQYF
j_gene: TRBJ2-7; abundance: .; v_gene: TRBV12-3/TRBV12-4; len: 15; CDR3aa: CASSSTGTYSYEQYF
j_gene: TRBJ2-3; abundance: .; v_gene: TRBV6-4; len: 13; CDR3aa: CASSVLAEDTQYF
j_gene: TRBJ2-7; abundance: .; v_gene: TRBV7-9; len: 16; CDR3aa: CASSPRTAGLSYEQYF
j_gene: TRBJ2-3; abundance: .; v_gene: TRBV20-1; len: 13; CDR3aa: CSASGTSMYTQYF
j_gene: TRBJ2-1; abundance: .; v_gene: TRBV24-1; len: 17; CDR3aa: CATSDLPRVFSYNEQFF
j_gene: TRBJ2-7; abundance: .; v_gene: TRBV6-1; len: 13; CDR3aa: CASSEVGTYEQYF
j_gene: TRBJ1-3; abundance: .; v_gene: TRBV3-1; len: 16; CDR3aa: CASSSGQGTAGNTIYF
j_gene: TRBJ2-1; abundance: .; v_gene: TRBV11-2; len: 19; CDR3aa: CASSPREGSFRGPYNEQFF
j_gene: TRBJ1-2; abundance: .; v_gene: TRBV10-3; len: 12; CDR3aa: CATSPRGDGYTF
j_gene: TRBJ2-1; abundance: .; v_gene: TRBV9; len: 13; CDR3aa: CASSLADYNEQFF
j_gene: TRBJ2-1; abundance: .; v_gene: TRBV27; len: 14; CDR3aa: CASSLTSGHNEQFF
j_gene: TRBJ2-3; abundance: .; v_gene: TRBV19; len: 13; CDR3aa: CASSQSSTDTQYF
j_gene: TRBJ2-7; abundance: .; v_gene: TRBV4-2; len: 17; CDR3aa: CASSAIGGQGPNYEQYF
j_gene: TRBJ2-1; abundance: .; v_gene: TRBV24-1; len: 13; CDR3aa: CATSGLVRNEQFF
j_gene: TRBJ2-7; abundance: .; v_gene: TRBV12-3/TRBV12-4; len: 16; CDR3aa: CASSLVRGLAVDEQYF
j_gene: TRBJ2-2; abundance: .; v_gene: TRBV5-6; len: 14; CDR3aa: CASSLPANTGELFF
j_gene: TRBJ2-1; abundance: .; v_gene: TRBV28; len: 16; CDR3aa: CASNDLPRDFYNEQFF
j_gene: TRBJ1-6; abundance: .; v_gene: TRBV20-1; len: 14; CDR3aa: CSAKTGTYNSPLHF